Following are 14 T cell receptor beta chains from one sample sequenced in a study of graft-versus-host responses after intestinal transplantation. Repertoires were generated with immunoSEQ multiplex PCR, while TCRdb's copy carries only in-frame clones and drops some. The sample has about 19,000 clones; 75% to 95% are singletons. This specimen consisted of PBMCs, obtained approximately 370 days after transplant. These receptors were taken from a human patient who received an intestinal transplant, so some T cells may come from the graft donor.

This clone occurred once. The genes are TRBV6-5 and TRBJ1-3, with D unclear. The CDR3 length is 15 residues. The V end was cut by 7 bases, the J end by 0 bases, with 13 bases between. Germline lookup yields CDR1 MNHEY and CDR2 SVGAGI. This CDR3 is CASKIGTLSGNTIYF. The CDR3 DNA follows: TGTGCCAGCAAAATTGGCACCCTCTCTGGAAACACCATATATTTT.

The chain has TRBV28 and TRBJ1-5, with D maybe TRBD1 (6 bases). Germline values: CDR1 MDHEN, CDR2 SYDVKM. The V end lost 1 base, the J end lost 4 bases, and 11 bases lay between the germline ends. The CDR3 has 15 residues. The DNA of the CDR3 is TGTGCCAGCAGTTTATCGACAGGTATTAATCAGCCCCAGCATTTT. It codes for CASSLSTGINQPQHF.

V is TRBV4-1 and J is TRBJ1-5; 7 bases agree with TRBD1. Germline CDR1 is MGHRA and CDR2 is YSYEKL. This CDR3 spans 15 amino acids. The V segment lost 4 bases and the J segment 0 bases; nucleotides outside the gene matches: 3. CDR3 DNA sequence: TGCGCCAGCAGCCCAGGGGGGGCTAGCAATCAGCCCCAGCATTTT. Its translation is CASSPGGASNQPQHF.

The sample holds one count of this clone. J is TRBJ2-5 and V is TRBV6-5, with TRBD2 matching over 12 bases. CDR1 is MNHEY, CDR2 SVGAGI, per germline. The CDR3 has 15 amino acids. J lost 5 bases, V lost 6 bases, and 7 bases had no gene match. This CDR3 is CASRLAGGGRETQYF. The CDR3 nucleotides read TGTGCCAGCAGACTAGCGGGGGGTGGTCGGGAGACCCAGTACTTC.

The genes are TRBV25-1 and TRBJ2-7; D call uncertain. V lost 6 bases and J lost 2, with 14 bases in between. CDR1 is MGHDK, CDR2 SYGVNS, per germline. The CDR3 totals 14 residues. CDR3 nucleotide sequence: TGTGCCAGCAGACCTATCTACTCTACCTACGAGCAGTACTTC. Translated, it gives CASRPIYSTYEQYF.

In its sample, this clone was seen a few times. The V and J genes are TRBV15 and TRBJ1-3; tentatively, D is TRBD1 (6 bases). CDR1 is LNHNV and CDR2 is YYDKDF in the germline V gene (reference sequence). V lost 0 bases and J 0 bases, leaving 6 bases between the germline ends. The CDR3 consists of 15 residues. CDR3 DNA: TGTGCCACCAGCAGAGACAGGGGCTCTGGAAACACCATATATTTT. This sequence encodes CATSRDRGSGNTIYF.

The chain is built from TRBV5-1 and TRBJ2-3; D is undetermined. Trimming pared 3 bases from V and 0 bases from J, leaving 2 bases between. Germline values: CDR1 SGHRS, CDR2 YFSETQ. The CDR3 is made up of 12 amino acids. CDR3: CASSSSTDTQYF. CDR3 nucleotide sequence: TGCGCCAGCAGCTCAAGCACAGATACGCAGTATTTT.

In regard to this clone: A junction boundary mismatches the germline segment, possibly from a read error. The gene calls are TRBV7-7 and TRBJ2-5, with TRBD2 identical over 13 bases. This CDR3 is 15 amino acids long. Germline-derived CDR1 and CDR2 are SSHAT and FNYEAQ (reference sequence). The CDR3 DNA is TGTGCTAGCAGCCGGACTAGCGGGGGACAAGAGACCCAGTACTTC. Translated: CASSRTSGGQETQYF.

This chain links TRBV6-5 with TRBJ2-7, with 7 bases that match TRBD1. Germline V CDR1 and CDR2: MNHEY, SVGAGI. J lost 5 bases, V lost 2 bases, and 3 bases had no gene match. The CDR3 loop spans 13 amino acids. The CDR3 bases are TGTGCCAGCAGTTACGCGACAGGGCACGAGCAGTACTTC. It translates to CASSYATGHEQYF.

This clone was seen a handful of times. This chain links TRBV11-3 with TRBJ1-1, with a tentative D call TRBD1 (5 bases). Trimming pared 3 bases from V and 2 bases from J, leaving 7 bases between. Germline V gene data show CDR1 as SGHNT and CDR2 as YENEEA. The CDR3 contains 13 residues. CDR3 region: CASSFGGNTEAFF. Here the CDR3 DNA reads TGTGCCAGCAGCTTTGGGGGAAACACTGAAGCTTTCTTT.

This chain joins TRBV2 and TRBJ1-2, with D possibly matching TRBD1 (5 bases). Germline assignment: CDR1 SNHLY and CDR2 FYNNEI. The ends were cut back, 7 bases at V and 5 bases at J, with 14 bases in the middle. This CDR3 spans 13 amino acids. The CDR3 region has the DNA TGTGCCAGCATGGCCCCGGGACTTTATGGCTACACCTTC. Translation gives CASMAPGLYGYTF.

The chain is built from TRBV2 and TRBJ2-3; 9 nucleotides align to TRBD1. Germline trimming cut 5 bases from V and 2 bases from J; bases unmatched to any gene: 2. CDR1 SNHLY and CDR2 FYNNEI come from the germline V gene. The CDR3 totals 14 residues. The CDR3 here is CASSYRGLTDTQYF. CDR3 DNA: TGTGCCAGCAGTTACAGGGGGCTCACAGATACGCAGTATTTT.

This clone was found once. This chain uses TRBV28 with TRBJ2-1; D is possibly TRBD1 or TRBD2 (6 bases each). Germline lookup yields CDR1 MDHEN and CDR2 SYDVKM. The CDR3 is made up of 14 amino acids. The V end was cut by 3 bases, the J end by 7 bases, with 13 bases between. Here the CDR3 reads CASSFRLGGNEQFF. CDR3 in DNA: TGTGCCAGCAGTTTCCGACTAGGGGGTAATGAGCAGTTCTTC.

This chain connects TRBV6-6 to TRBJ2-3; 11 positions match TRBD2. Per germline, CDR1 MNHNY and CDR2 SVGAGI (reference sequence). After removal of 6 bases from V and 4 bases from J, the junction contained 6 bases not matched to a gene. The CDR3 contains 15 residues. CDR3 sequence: CASSLAGGPSDTQYF. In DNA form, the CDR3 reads TGTGCCAGCAGCTTAGCGGGGGGGCCGTCAGATACGCAGTATTTT.